These T cell receptor beta chains were read from a single sample in a study of cytomegalovirus exposure and HLA in healthy donors. Assay used: immunoSEQ multiplex PCR; TCRdb lists only in-frame clones, some missing. The data contain approximately 180,000 clones, about 80% of them singletons. The specimen was PBMCs. The receptors originated from a man aged 35 to 55 in good health and CMV-seropositive. CDR3s include the opening cysteine and the closing phenylalanine or tryptophan. The D gene is left open where the match is weak. The size of a clone is reported for some rows only, either as once, few or many, or as a class for expanded clones.

D gene: -; V gene: TRBV5-5; clone size: -; J gene: TRBJ2-7; CDR3 protein: CASSWAGLEGNEQYF; CDR3 DNA: TGTGCCAGCAGCTGGGCGGGACTCGAGGGGAACGAGCAGTACTTC
D gene: TRBD2; V gene: TRBV11-3; clone size: -; J gene: TRBJ2-1; CDR3 protein: CASSRRLAGRNEQFF; CDR3 DNA: TGTGCCAGCAGTCGGCGGTTAGCGGGACGGAATGAGCAGTTCTTC
D gene: -; V gene: TRBV9; clone size: -; J gene: TRBJ2-2; CDR3 protein: CASSVGGTFNTGELFF; CDR3 DNA: TGTGCCAGCAGCGTAGGTGGGACTTTTAACACCGGGGAGCTGTTTTTT
D gene: TRBD1; V gene: TRBV18; clone size: -; J gene: TRBJ2-5; CDR3 protein: CASSPPGQGQETQYF; CDR3 DNA: TGTGCCAGCTCACCTCCGGGACAGGGGCAAGAGACCCAGTACTTC
D gene: TRBD1; V gene: TRBV7-3; clone size: -; J gene: TRBJ2-2; CDR3 protein: CASSPASDRRNTGELFF; CDR3 DNA: TGTGCCAGCAGCCCCGCCTCGGACAGGAGAAACACCGGGGAGCTGTTTTTT
D gene: -; V gene: TRBV4-1; clone size: -; J gene: TRBJ1-6; CDR3 protein: CASSSRGAGYNSPLHF; CDR3 DNA: TGCGCCAGCAGCTCGCGCGGGGCTGGGTATAATTCACCCCTCCACTTT
D gene: -; V gene: TRBV27; clone size: -; J gene: TRBJ1-2; CDR3 protein: CASGARGFLTYGYTF; CDR3 DNA: TGTGCCAGCGGTGCGAGGGGGTTTCTAACCTATGGCTACACCTTC
D gene: -; V gene: TRBV19; clone size: -; J gene: TRBJ1-5; CDR3 protein: CASELGAGAKPQHF; CDR3 DNA: TGTGCCAGCGAACTCGGGGCAGGGGCAAAGCCCCAGCATTTT
D gene: TRBD2; V gene: TRBV6-1; clone size: -; J gene: TRBJ2-6; CDR3 protein: CASSEPVGGANGLTF; CDR3 DNA: TGTGCCAGCAGTGAACCCGTCGGGGGGGCCAACGGCCTGACTTTC
D gene: -; V gene: TRBV29-1; clone size: once; J gene: TRBJ1-3; CDR3 protein: CSARTSSGNTIYF; CDR3 DNA: TGCAGCGCCCGAACTTCCTCTGGAAACACCATATATTTT
D gene: -; V gene: TRBV27; clone size: -; J gene: TRBJ2-5; CDR3 protein: CASSYVSTGQETQYF; CDR3 DNA: TGTGCCAGCAGTTACGTAAGCACGGGCCAAGAGACCCAGTACTTC
D gene: -; V gene: TRBV25-1; clone size: -; J gene: TRBJ2-2; CDR3 protein: CASSGLDTGELFF; CDR3 DNA: TGTGCCAGCAGTGGGCTAGATACCGGGGAGCTGTTTTTT
D gene: -; V gene: TRBV6-5; clone size: -; J gene: TRBJ2-2; CDR3 protein: CASREQGNTGELFF; CDR3 DNA: TGTGCCAGCAGGGAGCAGGGGAACACCGGGGAGCTGTTTTTT
D gene: TRBD1; V gene: TRBV5-1; clone size: -; J gene: TRBJ1-4; CDR3 protein: CASSSPGQTNEKLFF; CDR3 DNA: TGCGCCAGCAGCTCCCCGGGACAGACTAATGAAAAACTGTTTTTT
D gene: -; V gene: TRBV28; clone size: -; J gene: TRBJ1-3; CDR3 protein: CASSPDSAGSGNTIYF; CDR3 DNA: TGTGCCAGCAGCCCGGACTCCGCGGGCTCTGGAAACACCATATATTTT
D gene: TRBD1; V gene: TRBV20-1; clone size: -; J gene: TRBJ1-1; CDR3 protein: CSARGQSQAFF; CDR3 DNA: TGCAGTGCTAGGGGACAGTCTCAAGCTTTCTTT
D gene: TRBD2; V gene: TRBV2; clone size: -; J gene: TRBJ2-3; CDR3 protein: CASELAGEHTQYF; CDR3 DNA: TGTGCCAGCGAGCTAGCGGGAGAACATACGCAGTATTTT
D gene: -; V gene: TRBV19; clone size: -; J gene: TRBJ2-7; CDR3 protein: CASSRVGSYEQYF; CDR3 DNA: TGTGCCAGTAGCAGGGTCGGATCCTACGAGCAGTACTTC
D gene: -; V gene: TRBV5-1; clone size: -; J gene: TRBJ2-2; CDR3 protein: CASSLVQRSALNTGELFF; CDR3 DNA: TGCGCCAGCAGCTTGGTCCAGCGGAGCGCCCTGAACACCGGGGAGCTGTTTTTT
D gene: TRBD2; V gene: TRBV13; clone size: -; J gene: TRBJ2-1; CDR3 protein: CASSLGLAGGWDEQFF; CDR3 DNA: TGTGCCAGCAGCTTAGGCCTAGCGGGAGGGTGGGATGAGCAGTTCTTC
D gene: TRBD2; V gene: TRBV6-6; clone size: -; J gene: TRBJ2-1; CDR3 protein: CASSYGTSGLAEQFF; CDR3 DNA: TGTGCCAGCAGTTATGGGACTAGCGGTCTTGCTGAGCAGTTCTTC
D gene: -; V gene: TRBV2; clone size: -; J gene: TRBJ1-3; CDR3 protein: CASRQQGRENTIYF; CDR3 DNA: TGTGCCAGCAGGCAACAGGGAAGGGAAAACACCATATATTTT
D gene: TRBD2; V gene: TRBV2; clone size: -; J gene: TRBJ2-1; CDR3 protein: CASSALAGALDEQFF; CDR3 DNA: TGTGCCAGCAGTGCCCTAGCGGGAGCGTTGGATGAGCAGTTCTTC